This T cell receptor (beta chain) was sequenced in a study of blood T cell repertoires in COVID-19. Background on the study: Acute and convalescent COVID-19 samples came from the United States, Italy and Spain. T cells, B-cell-depleted T cells, or PBMCs supplied cDNA or gDNA.

Here immunoSEQ multiplex PCR was the method, and the copy in TCRdb shows in-frame clones only, minus some. The sample records more than 300,000 clones, around four fifths being singletons. This clone was seen a handful of times. CDR3 size: 15 residues. V dropped 4 bases and J dropped 7; count of bases not matched to a gene: 10. The study recruited people aged roughly 18 to 95 years across about two dozen US areas. The sample consisted of PBMCs or T cells enriched from blood (not recorded which). The TCR comes from a woman aged 50 to 65 who had recovered from COVID-19. The chain combines TRBV23-1 with TRBJ1-2, with 9 bases identical to TRBD1. TRBV23-1 is annotated as an ORF whose role is uncertain. The CDR3, as DNA: TGCGCCAGCAGTCGCCCGCCCGGGACAGGGTGTGGCTACACCTTC. It translates to CASSRPPGTGCGYTF.